The 2 T cell receptor beta chains given below trace back to one sample, sequenced in a study of blood T cell repertoires in COVID-19. Sequenced by immunoSEQ multiplex PCR; TCRdb stores in-frame clones only, minus some. Of under 100,000 clones listed, around 86% are singletons. Material: peripheral blood. The receptor source for this set is a woman aged 70 to 79 with acute or convalescent COVID-19.

V gene TRBV10-3 combines with J gene TRBJ1-6; 7 bases match TRBD1. The CDR3 totals 14 residues. The V gene end was trimmed by 2 bases and the J gene end by 8 bases; junction bases not matched to a gene: 3. Germline lookup yields CDR1 ENHRY and CDR2 SYGVKD. CDR3 in amino acids: CAISETGVDSPLHF. CDR3 bases: TGTGCCATCAGTGAGACAGGGGTTGATTCACCCCTCCACTTT.

The chain employs TRBV11-2 and TRBJ1-6; D is unclear. The CDR3 has 16 amino acids. The V and J ends lost 1 base and 4 bases respectively, with 11 bases between them. Germline CDR1 is SGHAT and CDR2 is FQNNGV. The CDR3 loop is CASSLGFEPYNSPLHF. The CDR3 region has the DNA TGTGCCAGCAGCTTAGGGTTCGAGCCTTATAATTCACCCCTCCACTTT.